This T cell receptor (beta chain) was obtained from a study of T-cell reconstitution after alpha-beta-depleted transplantation in children. Researchers prepared the TCRbeta library using unique molecular identifiers, the study reports. From the PCR reads, TCRdb called clonotypes with MiXCR, one entry per CDR3 protein. The sample has 500,000 to 600,000 distinct CDR3 sequences; around 19% are singletons. The CDR3 is 11 residues long. Trimming took off 8 bases at V and 7 bases at J, with 9 bases between the two ends. Germline loops: CDR1 SNHLY, CDR2 FYNNEI. The receptor's source is a human donor who donated a stem cell graft to a child with acute lymphoblastic leukemia. The J gene is TRBJ2-1, the V gene TRBV2, with D uncertain. Sequencing used PBMCs from the stem cell graft donor, obtained from the stem cell graft. As DNA, the CDR3 is TGTGCCAGCCTTGGGGTGAATGAGCAGTTCTTC. Encoded protein: CASLGVNEQFF.